This TCR beta chain was found in a study of blood T cells in healthy people across ages. There are a few counts of this clonotype. From germline, CDR1 is SGHDT and CDR2 YYEEEE. V lost 1 base and J lost 2, with 18 bases in between. The CDR3 extends over 17 amino acids. Sample-barcoded 5' priming and a J-beta primer mix drove a second PCR of about 7 to 12 cycles. MiXCR, run by TCRdb on the 5' RACE reads, gives a single entry per CDR3 protein. Of roughly 1,000,000 distinct CDR3 sequences listed, 25% are singletons. This sample was also put to use in a study of T cells of mothers and their children.

The origin of this receptor is a girl aged 2 to 10 in good health. The source material was blood. This chain links TRBV5-6 with TRBJ2-5; no clear D gene. The CDR3 nucleotides read TGTGCCAGCAGCTTGTCCTTCGAAGGAGTCCGGCAAGAGACCCAGTACTTC. Translation: CASSLSFEGVRQETQYF. The full variable domain, its missing parts supplied by reference TRBV5-6 and TRBJ2-5, is DAGVTQSPTHLIKTRGQQVTLRCSPKSGHDTVSWYQQALGQGPQFIFQYYEEEERQRGNFPDRFSGHQFPNYSSELNVNALLLGDSALYLCASSLSFEGVRQETQYFGPGTRLLVL.